This entry lists 14 T cell receptor beta chains sequenced from one sample in a study of blood T cells in healthy people across ages. Primers used in a second PCR of roughly 6 to 11 cycles were a sample-barcoded 5' primer and a J-beta primer mix. TCRdb called the 5' RACE reads again in MiXCR, with one record for every CDR3 protein. The sample consists of about 640,000 distinct CDR3 sequences, 58% of them appearing once. Material for sequencing was blood. The receptors were sampled from a man in his 60s in good health.

The chain couples TRBV6-2 or TRBV6-3 to TRBJ2-3; no reliable D call. The germline V gene encodes CDR1 MNHEY and CDR2 SVGEGT. This CDR3 region has 14 residues. Trimming took 2 bases from V and 4 from J, leaving 10 bases between them. The CDR3 DNA reads as TGTGCCAGCAGTTACCAACGCGGCGCAGATACGCAGTATTTT. As protein: CASSYQRGADTQYF.

Worth noting for this clonotype: The junction shows a germline mismatch at one end, possibly a read error. The rearrangement joins TRBV7-2 to TRBJ2-5; no clear D gene. CDR3 length equals 14 residues. Germline V gene sequence: CDR1 SGHTA, CDR2 FQGNSA. CDR3 bases: TGTGCCAGCAGCCCCCCGCCCCTCGAAGAGACCCGGTACTTC. This translates into CASSPPPLEETRYF. The full variable domain, with the rest looked up from reference TRBV7-2 and TRBJ2-5, is GAGVSQSPSNKVTEKGKDVELRCDPISGHTALYWYRQSLGQGLEFLIYFQGNSAPDKSGLPSDRFSAERTGGSVSTLTIQRTQQEDSAVYLCASSPPPLEETRYFGPGTRLLVL.

The CDR3 DNA is TGTGCCAGCAAGCCTGGTGAGGTCTACAATGAGCAGTACTTC. Translation gives CASKPGEVYNEQYF. The V and J genes are TRBV6-1 and TRBJ2-1; D ambiguous. The J call may be mistaken, given a closer DNA end match to TRBJ2-7. This CDR3 contains 14 residues. Germline V lookup: CDR1 MNHNS, CDR2 SASEGT.

This clonotype was counted between two and nine times. The chain uses TRBV27 and TRBJ1-2, with D possibly being TRBD1 (6 bases). Germline CDR1 and CDR2: MNHEY and SMNVEV (reference sequence). V was clipped by 5 bases and J by 5 bases, with 12 bases between them. This CDR3 region has 13 residues. The CDR3 sequence is CASSPTQGYGYTF. CDR3 bases: TGTGCCAGCAGTCCCACACAGGGATATGGCTACACCTTC.

A note on this clonotype: Here the CDR3 omits its conserved ending phenylalanine or tryptophan, so a read error is the likely source. The rearrangement uses TRBV4-1 and TRBJ2-1, with 11 bases lining up with TRBD2. The CDR3 extends over 17 amino acids. J gave up 3 bases and V 1 base, and 5 bases lay outside the gene matches. CDR1 MGHRA and CDR2 YSYEKL come from the germline V gene. The CDR3 region has the DNA TGCGCCAGCAGCCAAGGGATAGCGGGGGGGTACTACAATGAGCAGTTCTTG. Translating gives CASSQGIAGGYYNEQFL.

The rearrangement joins TRBV5-1 to TRBJ2-7, with a tentative D call TRBD1 (5 bases). The length of the CDR3 is 15 residues. Germline V CDR1 and CDR2: SGHRS, YFSETQ. Deletions cut 0 bases from V and 3 bases from J, with 13 bases between. CDR3 loop: CASSLVAGPDYEQYF. The CDR3 nucleotides read TGCGCCAGCAGCTTGGTGGCAGGGCCCGACTACGAGCAGTACTTC.

The rearrangement links TRBV7-9 to TRBJ2-5, with D perhaps matching TRBD1 or TRBD2 (5 bases each). The length of the CDR3 is 14 residues. Germline V gene sequence: CDR1 SEHNR, CDR2 FQNEAQ (reference sequence). V was clipped by 4 bases and J by 1 base, with 10 bases between them. CDR3 amino acids: CASSYEGIQETQYF. The CDR3 DNA reads TGTGCCAGCAGCTATGAGGGGATCCAAGAGACCCAGTACTTC.

This rearrangement joins TRBV10-3 to TRBJ1-5; 9 bases are shared with TRBD1. This CDR3 is built from 15 residues. V trimming: 3 bases; J trimming: 7 bases; junction bases outside the gene matches: 7. Germline CDR1 is ENHRY and CDR2 is SYGVKD. The CDR3 DNA follows: TGTGCCATCAGTGATCAGACAGGGGGTTTCCAGCCCCAGCATTTT. It is translated as CAISDQTGGFQPQHF.

This clonotype was seen more than once but under ten times. This chain links TRBV20-1 with TRBJ2-1; 7 bases agree with TRBD2. Germline V lookup: CDR1 DFQATT, CDR2 SNEGSKA (reference sequence). Trimming removed 0 bases from V and 9 bases from J; junction bases left unmatched: 14. The CDR3 runs to 16 residues. CDR3 protein: CSARDRGTGGGGEQFF. CDR3 sequence (DNA): TGCAGTGCTAGAGATCGAGGAACGGGGGGAGGCGGTGAGCAGTTCTTC.

This clonotype was detected once. The rearrangement joins TRBV5-1 to TRBJ1-1; TRBD1 aligns across 7 bases. The CDR3 totals 15 residues. Germline CDR1 SGHRS, CDR2 YFSETQ. The ends lost 4 bases at V and 3 bases at J; junction bases unmatched: 9. CDR3: CASSVTGLKDTEAFF. CDR3 bases: TGCGCCAGCAGCGTGACAGGGTTAAAGGACACTGAAGCTTTCTTT.

This clonotype was counted a few times. The chain links TRBV20-1 to TRBJ2-5; the D gene is possibly TRBD1 (5 bases). Trimming stripped 5 bases from V and 5 bases from J, with 15 bases between. CDR1 is DFQATT, CDR2 SNEGSKA, per germline (reference sequence). The CDR3 loop spans 13 amino acids. The CDR3: CSAYPATVETQYF. The CDR3 DNA reads as TGCAGTGCTTACCCGGCGACAGTGGAGACCCAGTACTTC.

This clonotype was counted once. The rearrangement links TRBV3-1 to TRBJ2-1; a possible D gene is TRBD2 (5 bases). The germline V gene has CDR1 LGHDT and CDR2 YNNKEL (reference sequence). The V and J ends lost 2 bases and 10 bases respectively, with 6 bases between them. CDR3 size: 11 residues. CDR3 residues: CASSQRREQFF. DNA of the CDR3: TGTGCCAGCAGCCAAAGGAGGGAGCAGTTCTTC.

This sequence joins TRBV10-3 and TRBJ2-6; 13 nucleotides agree with TRBD2. Per the germline V gene, CDR1 is ENHRY and CDR2 is SYGVKD. CDR3 length: 18 residues. V shed 6 bases, J shed 0 bases, and the junction held 5 bases outside the gene matches. CDR3 DNA: TGTGCCATCAGCGGGACTAGCGGGGAACGCTCTGGGGCCAACGTCCTGACTTTC. It is translated as CAISGTSGERSGANVLTF.

The chain is built from TRBV7-6 and TRBJ1-5, with D possibly matching TRBD1 (5 bases). The CDR3 is made up of 15 amino acids. Trimming shortened V by 1 base and J by 5 bases, and 12 bases separated the two germline ends. Germline V gene sequence: CDR1 SGHVS, CDR2 FNYEAQ. CDR3 loop: CASSLVAGRHQPQHF. DNA for the CDR3: TGTGCCAGCAGCTTAGTGGCAGGGAGGCATCAGCCCCAGCATTTT. Complete variable domain (other parts from reference TRBV7-6 and TRBJ1-5): GAGVSQSPRYKVTKRGQDVALRCDPISGHVSLYWYRQALGQGPEFLTYFNYEAQQDKSGLPNDRFSAERPEGSISTLTIQRTEQRDSAMYRCASSLVAGRHQPQHFGDGTRLSIL.